This record covers a single T cell receptor beta chain. As yet, its antigen is unknown. The data derive from a study of graft-versus-host responses after intestinal transplantation. Study information: Recipients received multivisceral, liver-intestinal, or isolated intestinal transplants. After anti-thymocyte globulin induction, recipients took tacrolimus and steroids for around three years. Study conclusions and caveats: Investigators detected GvH clones in recipient marrow, with some emerging earlier in ileum or blood. In patients with graft-donor T cell macrochimerism, allograft graft-versus-host to host-versus-graft clonal ratios were high.

Here immunoSEQ multiplex PCR was the method, and the copy in TCRdb shows in-frame clones only, minus some. The sample records about 89,000 clones, roughly 91% being singletons. Trimming at V came to 3 bases and at J to 5 bases, leaving 4 bases not matched to a gene. Looked up from germline, CDR1 is LNHDA and CDR2 is SQIVND (reference sequence). The CDR3 spans 14 residues. The J gene is TRBJ1-2, the V gene TRBV19; 9 positions match TRBD1. Material: unstimulated CD4+ T cells sorted from spleen or lymph node cells, obtained before intestinal transplant. This receptor was obtained from a human donor who received an intestinal transplant. This chain's CDR3 is CASSIGTGWYGYTF. CDR3 sequence (DNA): TGTGCCAGTAGTATTGGGACAGGGTGGTATGGCTACACCTTC.